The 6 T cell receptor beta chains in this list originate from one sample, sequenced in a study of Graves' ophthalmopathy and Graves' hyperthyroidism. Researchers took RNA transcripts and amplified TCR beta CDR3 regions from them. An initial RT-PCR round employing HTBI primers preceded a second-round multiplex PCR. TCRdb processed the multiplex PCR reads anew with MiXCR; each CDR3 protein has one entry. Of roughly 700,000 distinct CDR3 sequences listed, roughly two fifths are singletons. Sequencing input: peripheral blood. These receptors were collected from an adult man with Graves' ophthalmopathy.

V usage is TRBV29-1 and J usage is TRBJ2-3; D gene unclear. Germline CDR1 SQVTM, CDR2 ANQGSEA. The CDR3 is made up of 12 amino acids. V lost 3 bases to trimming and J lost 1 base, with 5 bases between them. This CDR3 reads CSVEDGTDTQYF. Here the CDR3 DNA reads TGCAGCGTTGAGGACGGCACAGATACGCAGTATTTT.

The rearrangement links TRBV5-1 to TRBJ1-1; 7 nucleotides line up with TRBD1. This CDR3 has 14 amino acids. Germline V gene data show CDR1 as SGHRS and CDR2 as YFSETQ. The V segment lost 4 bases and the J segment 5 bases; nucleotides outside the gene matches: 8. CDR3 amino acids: CASSGGGAGTEAFF. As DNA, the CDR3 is TGCGCCAGCAGCGGAGGGGGCGCCGGGACTGAAGCTTTCTTT.

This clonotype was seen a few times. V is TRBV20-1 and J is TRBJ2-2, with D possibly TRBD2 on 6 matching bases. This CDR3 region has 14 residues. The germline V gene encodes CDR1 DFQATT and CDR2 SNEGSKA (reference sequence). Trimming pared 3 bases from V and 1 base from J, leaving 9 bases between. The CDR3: CSASLRENTGELFF. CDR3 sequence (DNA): TGCAGTGCTAGCTTGCGGGAGAACACCGGGGAGCTGTTTTTT.

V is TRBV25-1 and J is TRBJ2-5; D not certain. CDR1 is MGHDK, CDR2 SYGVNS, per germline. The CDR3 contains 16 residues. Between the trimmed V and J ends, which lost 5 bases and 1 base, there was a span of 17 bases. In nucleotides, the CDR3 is TGTGCCAGCAGTTTACAGTCCGTGGCAGTCCAAGAGACCCAGTACTTC. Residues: CASSLQSVAVQETQYF.

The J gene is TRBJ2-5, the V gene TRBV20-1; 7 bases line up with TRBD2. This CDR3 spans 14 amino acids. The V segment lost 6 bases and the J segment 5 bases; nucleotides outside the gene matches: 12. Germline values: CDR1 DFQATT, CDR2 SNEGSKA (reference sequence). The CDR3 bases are TGCAGTGCCGCCTCGGGGGGTCTTATCGAGACCCAGTACTTC. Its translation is CSAASGGLIETQYF.

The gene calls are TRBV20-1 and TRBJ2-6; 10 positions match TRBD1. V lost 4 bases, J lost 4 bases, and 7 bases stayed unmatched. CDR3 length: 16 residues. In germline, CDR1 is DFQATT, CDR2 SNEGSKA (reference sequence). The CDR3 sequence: CSAIGTGVDGANVLTF. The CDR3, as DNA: TGCAGTGCTATCGGGACAGGGGTGGACGGGGCCAACGTCCTGACTTTC.